This TCR beta chain was observed in a study of blood T cell repertoires in COVID-19. On the study more broadly: In each case, the material was cDNA or gDNA derived from T cells, B-cell-depleted T cells, or PBMCs.

This CDR3 is built from 14 residues. Germline V CDR1 and CDR2: KGHDR, SFDVKD. After removal of 0 bases from V and 8 bases from J, the junction contained 5 bases not matched to a gene. In the original workflow: How many nucleated cells were present was estimated from reference gene primer amplification. Here immunoSEQ multiplex PCR was the method, and the copy in TCRdb shows in-frame clones only, minus some. V, J and clone size are taken as reported in that table, and D and trimming were inferred from the DNA itself. The sample has a few hundred thousand clones, about 88% seen once. The chain links TRBV24-1 to TRBJ1-2; TRBD1 aligns across 7 bases. The source is a woman between 65 and 79 years old with active or convalescent COVID-19. Sequencing input: peripheral blood. CDR3 residues: CATSDLRDSRGYTF. As DNA, the CDR3 is TGTGCCACCAGTGATTTGAGGGACAGCAGAGGCTACACCTTC.